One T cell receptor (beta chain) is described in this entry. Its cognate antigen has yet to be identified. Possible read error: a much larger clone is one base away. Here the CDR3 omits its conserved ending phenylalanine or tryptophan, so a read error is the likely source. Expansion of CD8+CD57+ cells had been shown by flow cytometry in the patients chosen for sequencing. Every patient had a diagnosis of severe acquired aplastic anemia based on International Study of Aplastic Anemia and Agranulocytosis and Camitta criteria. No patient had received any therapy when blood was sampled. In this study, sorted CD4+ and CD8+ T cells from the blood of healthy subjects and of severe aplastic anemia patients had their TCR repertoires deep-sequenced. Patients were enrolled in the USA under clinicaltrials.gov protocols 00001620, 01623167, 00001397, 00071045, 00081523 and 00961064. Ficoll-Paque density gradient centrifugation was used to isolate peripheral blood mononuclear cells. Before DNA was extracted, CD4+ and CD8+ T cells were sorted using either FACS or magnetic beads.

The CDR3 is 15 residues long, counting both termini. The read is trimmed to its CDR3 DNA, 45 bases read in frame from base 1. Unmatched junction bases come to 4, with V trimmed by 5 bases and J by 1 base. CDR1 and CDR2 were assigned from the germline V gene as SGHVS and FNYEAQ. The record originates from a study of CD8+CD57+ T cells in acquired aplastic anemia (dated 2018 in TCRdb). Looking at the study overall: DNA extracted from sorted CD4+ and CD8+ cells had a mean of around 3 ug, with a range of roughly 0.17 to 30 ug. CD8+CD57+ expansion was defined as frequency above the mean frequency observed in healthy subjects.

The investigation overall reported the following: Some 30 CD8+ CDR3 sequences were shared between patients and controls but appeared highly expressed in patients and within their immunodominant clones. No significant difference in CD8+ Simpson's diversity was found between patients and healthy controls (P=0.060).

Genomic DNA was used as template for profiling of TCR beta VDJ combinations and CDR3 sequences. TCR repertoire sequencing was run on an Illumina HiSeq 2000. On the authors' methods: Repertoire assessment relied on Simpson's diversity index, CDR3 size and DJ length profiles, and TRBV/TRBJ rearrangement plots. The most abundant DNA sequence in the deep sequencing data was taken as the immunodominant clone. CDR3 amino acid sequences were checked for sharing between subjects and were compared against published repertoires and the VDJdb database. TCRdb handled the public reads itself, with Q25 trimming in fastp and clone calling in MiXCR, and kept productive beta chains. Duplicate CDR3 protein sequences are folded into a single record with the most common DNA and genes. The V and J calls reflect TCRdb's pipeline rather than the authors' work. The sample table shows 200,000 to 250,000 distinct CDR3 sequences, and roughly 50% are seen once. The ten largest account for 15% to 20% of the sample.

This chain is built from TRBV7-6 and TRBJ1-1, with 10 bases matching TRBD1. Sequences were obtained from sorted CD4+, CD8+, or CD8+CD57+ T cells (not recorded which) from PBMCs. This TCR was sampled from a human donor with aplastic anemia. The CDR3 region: CASSLRQGANTEAFI. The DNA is TGTGCCAGCAGCCTCAGACAGGGGGCGAACACTGAAGCTTTCATT.